Listed below are T cell receptor beta chains from one sample, sequenced in a study of beta chain features in type 1 diabetes. Sequencing used immunoSEQ multiplex PCR; TCRdb keeps in-frame clones, though not all of them. The sample lists 600,000 to 700,000 clones; roughly 12% were seen once. The sample was naive CD4+ T cells from blood. Receptors originate from a young man with type 1 diabetes. The CDR3 runs from the conserved cysteine through the conserved F or W. The D gene is left open where the match is weak. Not every row has a clone size; where given, it reads once, few, many or a size class.

D	length	size	V	J	CDR3	DNA
-	13	-	TRBV2	TRBJ1-2	CASSDRVSYGYTF	TGTGCCAGCAGTGACAGGGTTAGTTATGGCTACACCTTC
TRBD1	15	few	TRBV5-1	TRBJ2-3	CASSEGGSRTDTQYF	TGCGCCAGCAGTGAAGGGGGCAGCAGGACAGATACGCAGTATTTT
-	17	few	TRBV18	TRBJ1-3	CASSSAVVGLGGNTIYF	TGTGCCAGCTCATCTGCCGTTGTAGGTTTAGGTGGAAACACCATATATTTT
TRBD2	17	-	TRBV19	TRBJ2-1	CASSPTSGGTAYNEQFF	TGTGCCAGTAGTCCGACTAGCGGGGGAACCGCCTACAATGAGCAGTTCTTC
-	15	-	TRBV29-1	TRBJ1-1	CSVEGVAGPTTEAFF	TGCAGCGTTGAAGGGGTGGCTGGACCGACGACTGAAGCTTTCTTT
-	13	few	TRBV4-3	TRBJ1-2	CASSQDQDYGYTF	TGCGCCAGCAGCCAAGATCAAGACTATGGCTACACCTTC
TRBD1	15	-	TRBV4-3	TRBJ2-7	CASSLITGTGYEQYF	TGCGCCAGCAGCCTTATTACCGGGACAGGCTACGAGCAGTACTTC
TRBD2	14	-	TRBV6-6	TRBJ2-1	CASKTGTTSNEQFF	TGTGCCAGCAAGACGGGGACTACGAGCAATGAGCAGTTCTTC
-	12	few	TRBV9	TRBJ2-3	CASNRDPDTQYF	TGTGCCAGCAATAGGGATCCAGATACGCAGTATTTT
-	14	-	TRBV2	TRBJ1-1	CASSELATVTEAFF	TGTGCCAGCAGTGAACTCGCGACAGTCACTGAAGCTTTCTTT
-	13	few	TRBV19	TRBJ1-2	CASTPLRGAGYTF	TGTGCCAGTACCCCTCTCCGGGGCGCGGGCTACACCTTC
-	13	few	TRBV25-1	TRBJ2-3	CASSEDIADTQYF	TGTGCCAGCAGTGAGGACATTGCGGATACGCAGTATTTT
-	11	-	TRBV20-1	TRBJ1-5	CSARGVGPQHF	TGCAGTGCTAGAGGGGTTGGGCCCCAGCATTTT
TRBD1	14	-	TRBV2	TRBJ2-2	CASSGTGGTGELFF	TGTGCCAGCAGTGGGACAGGGGGGACCGGGGAGCTGTTTTTT
-	11	-	TRBV11-3	TRBJ2-2	CASSSSGELFF	TGTGCCAGCAGCTCCTCAGGCGAGCTGTTTTTT
TRBD2	15	once	TRBV5-1	TRBJ2-3	CASSLGLAGADTQYF	TGCGCCAGCAGCTTAGGACTAGCGGGGGCAGATACGCAGTATTTT
-	16	-	TRBV4-3	TRBJ2-6	CASSPHGGSGANVLTF	TGCGCCAGCAGCCCTCACGGGGGCTCTGGGGCCAACGTCCTGACTTTC
TRBD1	19	-	TRBV7-9	TRBJ2-3	CASRTPDRAKVRDTDTQYF	TGTGCCAGCAGAACCCCAGACAGGGCGAAGGTGAGGGACACAGATACGCAGTATTTT
TRBD2	15	few	TRBV7-6	TRBJ2-1	CASRKAGAAYNEQFF	TGTGCCAGCAGGAAAGCGGGGGCGGCCTACAATGAGCAGTTCTTC
-	14	few	TRBV4-3	TRBJ2-3	CASSQGHSTDTQYF	TGCGCCAGCAGCCAAGGGCATAGCACAGATACGCAGTATTTT
TRBD1	14	-	TRBV6-1	TRBJ2-5	CASSARDREETQYF	TGTGCCAGCAGTGCCCGGGACAGGGAAGAGACCCAGTACTTC
TRBD1	14	few	TRBV5-1	TRBJ2-7	CASSLEWGQGEQYF	TGCGCCAGCAGCTTGGAGTGGGGACAGGGAGAGCAGTACTTC
TRBD1	14	-	TRBV10-3	TRBJ1-2	CAIRDGTGDRGYTF	TGTGCCATCAGAGACGGGACAGGGGATCGGGGCTACACCTTC
TRBD1	15	-	TRBV7-9	TRBJ2-7	CASSLGQGSSYEQYF	TGTGCCAGCAGCTTAGGACAGGGGAGCTCCTACGAGCAGTACTTC
TRBD1	18	-	TRBV5-1	TRBJ2-6	CASSSPQGASSGANVLTF	TGCGCCAGCAGCTCGCCACAGGGGGCTTCGTCTGGGGCCAACGTCCTGACTTTC
-	15	few	TRBV7-2	TRBJ1-5	CASSTNQGSNQPQHF	TGTGCCAGCAGCACCAACCAGGGGAGCAATCAGCCCCAGCATTTT
TRBD2	14	few	TRBV10-3	TRBJ2-3	CATKTSGGSDTQYF	TGTGCCACTAAGACTAGCGGGGGGTCAGATACGCAGTATTTT
TRBD2	13	-	TRBV2	TRBJ2-7	CASSPSAGGGIYF	TGTGCCAGCAGTCCCAGTGCGGGAGGAGGCATTTACTTC
-	15	few	TRBV7-2	TRBJ1-2	CASSLHPADNYGYTF	TGTGCCAGCAGCTTACATCCCGCTGATAACTATGGCTACACCTTC
-	13	-	TRBV2	TRBJ1-2	CASSDTQPYGYTF	TGTGCCAGCAGTGATACCCAGCCCTATGGCTACACCTTC
TRBD1	14	-	TRBV7-6	TRBJ1-2	CASSSYDRGYGYTF	TGTGCCAGCAGCTCCTACGACAGGGGCTATGGCTACACCTTC
-	18	-	TRBV14	TRBJ2-2	CASSQFGSTAQNPGELFF	TGTGCCAGCAGCCAATTCGGATCTACTGCACAAAATCCCGGGGAGCTGTTTTTT
-	16	-	TRBV27	TRBJ2-1	CASSLRTGGAYNEQFF	TGTGCCAGCAGTTTACGGACCGGAGGGGCATACAATGAGCAGTTCTTC
-	12	-	TRBV19	TRBJ2-3	CASSWRTDTQYF	TGTGCCAGTAGCTGGCGCACAGATACGCAGTATTTT
-	12	-	TRBV11-2	TRBJ2-1	CASSYVDTEQFF	TGTGCCAGCAGTTACGTTGATACTGAGCAGTTCTTC
TRBD1	17	few	TRBV7-8	TRBJ2-2	CASSLRLQGESAGELFF	TGTGCCAGCAGCTTACGGCTACAGGGGGAGAGTGCCGGGGAGCTGTTTTTT
-	15	few	TRBV18	TRBJ1-1	CASSPEGAWATEAFF	TGTGCCAGCTCACCGGAAGGGGCCTGGGCCACTGAAGCTTTCTTT
-	14	few	TRBV7-3	TRBJ2-7	CASSLKGGSYEQYF	TGTGCCAGCAGCTTAAAGGGCGGCTCCTACGAGCAGTACTTC
-	15	few	TRBV10-3	TRBJ1-4	CAISDRDGTNEKLFF	TGTGCCATCAGTGATCGGGACGGAACTAATGAAAAACTGTTTTTT
-	14	few	TRBV4-1	TRBJ2-2	CASSRQENTGELFF	TGCGCCAGCAGCAGACAGGAGAACACCGGGGAGCTGTTTTTT
-	15	-	TRBV4-3	TRBJ2-1	CASSQTLGGNNEQFF	TGCGCCAGCAGCCAAACTTTGGGAGGCAACAATGAGCAGTTCTTC
-	13	-	TRBV19	TRBJ2-7	CASTPRGADEQYF	TGTGCCAGTACCCCTCGAGGGGCCGACGAGCAGTACTTC
-	13	-	TRBV7-6	TRBJ2-5	CASSLVPQETQYF	TGTGCCAGCAGCTTAGTGCCCCAAGAGACCCAGTACTTC
-	13	few	TRBV2	TRBJ1-4	CASSIRQEEKLFF	TGTGCCAGCAGTATTCGACAGGAAGAAAAACTGTTTTTT
TRBD1	13	few	TRBV28	TRBJ2-1	CASGTGVYNEQFF	TGTGCCAGCGGGACAGGGGTCTACAATGAGCAGTTCTTC
-	14	few	TRBV21-1	TRBJ1-2	CASENCGQGDGYTF	TGTGCCAGCGAGAACTGTGGACAGGGCGATGGCTACACCTTC
TRBD2	13	few	TRBV7-9	TRBJ2-1	CASSFASGPEQFF	TGTGCCAGCAGCTTTGCTAGCGGTCCTGAGCAGTTCTTC
-	15	once	TRBV6-5	TRBJ2-5	CASSYSSTTQETQYF	TGTGCCAGCAGTTACTCGAGCACGACCCAAGAGACCCAGTACTTC
-	14	few	TRBV5-1	TRBJ1-1	CASSLVAVNTEAFF	TGCGCCAGCAGCTTGGTTGCCGTGAACACTGAAGCTTTCTTT
TRBD1	15	few	TRBV19	TRBJ2-2	CASSHGQGGTGELFF	TGTGCCAGTAGTCACGGACAGGGAGGCACCGGGGAGCTGTTTTTT
-	14	-	TRBV7-9	TRBJ2-5	CASSLGQIQETQYF	TGTGCCAGCAGCTTAGGACAGATACAAGAGACCCAGTACTTC
TRBD1	13	few	TRBV6-6	TRBJ2-3	CASSYSDGQAQYF	TGTGCCAGCAGTTACTCAGATGGACAGGCGCAGTATTTT
-	12	few	TRBV29-1	TRBJ1-2	CSVGAYNYGYTF	TGCAGCGTTGGAGCATACAACTATGGCTACACCTTC
-	13	-	TRBV7-9	TRBJ2-7	CASSLAVSYEQYF	TGTGCCAGCAGCTTAGCCGTCAGCTACGAGCAGTACTTC
TRBD2	16	-	TRBV25-1	TRBJ2-5	CASSEWLAGAQETQYF	TGTGCCAGCAGTGAATGGCTAGCGGGGGCCCAAGAGACCCAGTACTTC
TRBD1	14	few	TRBV2	TRBJ2-2	CASSLGQGGGELFF	TGTGCCAGCAGTCTTGGACAGGGCGGCGGGGAGCTGTTTTTT
-	13	few	TRBV4-3	TRBJ1-5	CASSQSTGEPQHF	TGCGCCAGCAGCCAATCCACGGGAGAGCCCCAGCATTTT
-	12	-	TRBV30	TRBJ2-1	CAWDRYYNEQFF	TGTGCCTGGGACAGATACTACAATGAGCAGTTCTTC
-	10	few	TRBV20-1	TRBJ1-1	CSARGTEAFF	TGCAGTGCTAGGGGGACTGAAGCTTTCTTT